This T cell receptor beta chain was identified in a study of blood T cell repertoires in COVID-19 (TCRdb year 2020). Some background on the complete study: Samples covering the acute and convalescent phases of COVID-19 were provided by collaborators in the United States, Italy and Spain. The prospective study material was composed of cDNA or gDNA derived from T cells, B-cell-depleted T cells, or PBMCs. Deeply sampled blood TCRbeta repertoires from subjects exposed to, actively infected with, or recovered from COVID-19 were included in the dataset. The repertoires were released in a freely available public database intended as a resource for research on the immune response to SARS-CoV-2. Samples came from the ongoing ImmuneRACE study (first 160 participants) plus 1,254 subjects from 6 global collaborators. Sample metadata almost always included a de-identified subject ID, COVID-19 status, age in years and sex. Where available, HLA class I and class II types were taken from metadata supplied by the sample provider and were not determined by assay-based typing.

One collaborating source in Seattle enrolled patients while the patients were actively infected and followed the patients over time throughout the course of disease. Each collaborating institution followed its own protocols to collect whole blood in K2EDTA tubes. For TCRbeta analysis, collaborators shipped samples as frozen whole blood, isolated PBMCs, or DNA extracted from either of those sample types. Note on this clone: Its antigen is still unknown. No quality values exist for individual bases; no much larger clone is one base distant.

The germline V gene gives CDR1 as KGHDR and CDR2 as SFDVKD. Counted from cysteine to phenylalanine, this CDR3 has 14 amino acids. Solely the CDR3 DNA is kept, with 42 bases framed from the first base. Trimming at the junction amounts to 6 bases on V and 7 bases on J, and the germline ends lie 15 bases apart. Points the paper makes about the study in general: How much clinical and demographic metadata was included differed by source and by participant, and the metadata was provided uncurated.

The immunoSEQ Assay, a bias-controlled multiplex PCR, was used to amplify TCRbeta CDR3 regions from genomic DNA. From the authors' description of their analysis: The number of nucleated cells in each sample was estimated from the amplification of reference gene primers within the assay. Sequence reads were collapsed and filtered to measure the absolute abundance of every unique TCRbeta CDR3 rearrangement. Productive Simpson clonality was computed per sample as the square root of Simpson's diversity index over productive rearrangements. As stored in TCRdb, this immuneACCESS dataset retains in-frame rearrangements with V and J assigned. A fraction of the clones does not appear; measured against another copy, unresolved V genes explain less than half of the discrepancy, and the remainder lacks a known reason. From that table come the V and J calls and clone size; the DNA was used to work out D and trimming. Across this sample there are about 440,000 clones, with about 91% seen only once. The ten largest clones capture around 13% of the sample.

The chain employs TRBV24-1 and TRBJ1-5, and the D gene may be TRBD1, 6 bases matching. This receptor was identified in a woman in her 50s with COVID-19, enrolled during active disease. The sequenced material came from peripheral blood. In nucleotide form, the sequence is TGTGCCACCAGTCAGAACAGGGTCGGCCAGCCCCAGCATTTT. It translates as CATSQNRVGQPQHF.